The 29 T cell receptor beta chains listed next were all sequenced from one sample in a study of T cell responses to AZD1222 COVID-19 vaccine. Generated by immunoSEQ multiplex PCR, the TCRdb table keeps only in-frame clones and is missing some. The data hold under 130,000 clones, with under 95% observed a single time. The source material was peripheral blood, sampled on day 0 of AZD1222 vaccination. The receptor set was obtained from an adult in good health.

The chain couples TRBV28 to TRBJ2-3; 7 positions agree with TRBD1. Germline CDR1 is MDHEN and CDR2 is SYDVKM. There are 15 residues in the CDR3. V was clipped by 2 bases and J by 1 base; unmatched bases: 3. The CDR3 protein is CASSLEGAGTDTQYF. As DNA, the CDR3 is TGTGCCAGCAGTTTAGAGGGGGCGGGCACAGATACGCAGTATTTT.

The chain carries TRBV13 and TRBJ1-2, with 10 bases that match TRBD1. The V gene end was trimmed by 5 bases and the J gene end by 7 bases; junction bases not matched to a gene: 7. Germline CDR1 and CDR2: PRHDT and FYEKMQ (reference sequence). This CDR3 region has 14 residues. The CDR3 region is CASSGTGERAGYTF. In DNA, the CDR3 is TGTGCCAGCAGCGGGACAGGGGAGAGAGCTGGCTACACCTTC. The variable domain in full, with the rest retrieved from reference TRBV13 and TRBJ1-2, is AAGVIQSPRHLIKEKRETATLKCYPIPRHDTVYWYQQGPGQDPQFLISFYEKMQSDKGSIPDRFSAQQFSDYHSELNMSSLELGDSALYFCASSGTGERAGYTFGSGTRLTVV.

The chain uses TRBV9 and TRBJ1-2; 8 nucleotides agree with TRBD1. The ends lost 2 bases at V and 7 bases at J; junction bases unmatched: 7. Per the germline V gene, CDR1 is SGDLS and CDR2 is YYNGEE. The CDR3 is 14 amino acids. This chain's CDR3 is CASSVGTGQAGYTF. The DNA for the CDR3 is TGTGCCAGCAGCGTTGGGACGGGACAGGCTGGCTACACCTTC.

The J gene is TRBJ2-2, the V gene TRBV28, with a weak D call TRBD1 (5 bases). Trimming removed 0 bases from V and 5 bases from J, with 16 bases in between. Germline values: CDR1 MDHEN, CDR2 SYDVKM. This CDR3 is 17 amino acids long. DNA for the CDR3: TGTGCCAGCAGTTTATGGTTTCGGCAAGGGGCAACCGGGGAGCTGTTTTTT. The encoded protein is CASSLWFRQGATGELFF. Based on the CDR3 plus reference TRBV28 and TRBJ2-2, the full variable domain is DVKVTQSSRYLVKRTGEKVFLECVQDMDHENMFWYRQDPGLGLRLIYFSYDVKMKEKGDIPEGYSVSREKKERFSLILESASTNQTSMYLCASSLWFRQGATGELFFGEGSRLTVL.

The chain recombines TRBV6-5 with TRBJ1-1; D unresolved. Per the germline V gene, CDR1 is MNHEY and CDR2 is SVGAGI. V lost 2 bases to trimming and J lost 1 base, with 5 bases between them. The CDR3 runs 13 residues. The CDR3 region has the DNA TGTGCCAGCAGTTACCTGAAGAACACTGAAGCTTTCTTT. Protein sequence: CASSYLKNTEAFF.

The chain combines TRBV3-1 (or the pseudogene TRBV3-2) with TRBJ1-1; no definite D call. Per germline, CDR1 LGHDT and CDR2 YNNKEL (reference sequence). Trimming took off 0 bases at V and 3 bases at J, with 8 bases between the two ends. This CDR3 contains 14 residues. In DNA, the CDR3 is TGTGCCAGCAGCCAAGATTTAGGTTACACTGAAGCTTTCTTT. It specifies CASSQDLGYTEAFF.

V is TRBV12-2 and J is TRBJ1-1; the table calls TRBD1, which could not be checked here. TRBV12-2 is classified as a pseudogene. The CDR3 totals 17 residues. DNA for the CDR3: TGTGCAAGTCGCCCCGGGCGGGACAGGGCTGGGGACACTGAAGCTTTCTTT. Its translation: CASRPGRDRAGDTEAFF.

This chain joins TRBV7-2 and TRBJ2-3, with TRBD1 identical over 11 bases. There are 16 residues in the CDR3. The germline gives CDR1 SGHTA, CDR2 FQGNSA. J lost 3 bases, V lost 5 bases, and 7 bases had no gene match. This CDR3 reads CASSARTGGRTDTQYF. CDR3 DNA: TGTGCCAGCAGCGCACGGACAGGGGGCAGGACAGATACGCAGTATTTT.

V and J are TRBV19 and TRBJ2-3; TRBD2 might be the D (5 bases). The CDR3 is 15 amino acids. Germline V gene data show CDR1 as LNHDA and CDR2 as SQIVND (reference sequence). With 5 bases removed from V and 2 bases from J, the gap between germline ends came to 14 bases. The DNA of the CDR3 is TGTGCCAGTAGTGGGAGTAGTGGGGTCACAGATACGCAGTATTTT. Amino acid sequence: CASSGSSGVTDTQYF.

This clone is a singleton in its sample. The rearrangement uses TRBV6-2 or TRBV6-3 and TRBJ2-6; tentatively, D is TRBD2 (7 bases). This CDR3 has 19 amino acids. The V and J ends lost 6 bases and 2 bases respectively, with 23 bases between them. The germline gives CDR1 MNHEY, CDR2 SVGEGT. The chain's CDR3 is CASSRDRGADLPGANVLTF. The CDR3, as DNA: TGTGCCAGCAGCCGAGATCGGGGGGCCGATCTTCCTGGGGCCAACGTCCTGACTTTC.

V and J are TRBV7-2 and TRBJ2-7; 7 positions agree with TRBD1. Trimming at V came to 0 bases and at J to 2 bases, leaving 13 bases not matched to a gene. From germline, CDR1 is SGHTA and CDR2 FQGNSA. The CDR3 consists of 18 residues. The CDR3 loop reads CASSLAVTGQSYAYEQYF. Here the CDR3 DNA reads TGTGCCAGCAGCTTAGCGGTCACGGGACAGTCCTACGCCTACGAGCAGTACTTC.

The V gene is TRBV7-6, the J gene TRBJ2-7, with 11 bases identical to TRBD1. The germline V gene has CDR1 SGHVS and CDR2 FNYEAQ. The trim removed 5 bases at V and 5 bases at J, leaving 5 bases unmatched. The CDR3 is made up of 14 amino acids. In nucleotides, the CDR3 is TGTGCCAGCAGCCCCTGGGACAGGGGGAACGAGCAGTACTTC. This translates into CASSPWDRGNEQYF.

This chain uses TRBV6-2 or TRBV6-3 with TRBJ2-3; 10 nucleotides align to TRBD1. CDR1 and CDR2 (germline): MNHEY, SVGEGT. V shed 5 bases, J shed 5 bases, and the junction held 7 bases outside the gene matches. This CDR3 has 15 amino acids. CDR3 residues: CASSTLDRGRDTQYF. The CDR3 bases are TGTGCCAGCAGTACCTTAGACAGGGGGCGAGATACGCAGTATTTT.

The CDR3 coding sequence is TGTGCCAGCAGCTTGGGGGCAGGAGGTATGAACACTGAAGCTTTCTTT. Translation gives CASSLGAGGMNTEAFF. V and J are TRBV5-4 and TRBJ1-1; no clear D. V was cut by 0 bases and J by 0 bases, with 12 bases left in between. CDR1 and CDR2 from the germline V gene are SGHNT and YYREEE (reference sequence). CDR3 length: 16 residues.

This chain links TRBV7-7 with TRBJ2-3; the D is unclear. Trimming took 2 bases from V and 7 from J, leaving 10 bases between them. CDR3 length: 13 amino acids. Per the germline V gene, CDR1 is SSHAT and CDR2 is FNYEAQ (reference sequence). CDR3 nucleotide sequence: TGTGCCAGCAGCTTATCCGCCGAAAATACGCAGTATTTT. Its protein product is CASSLSAENTQYF.

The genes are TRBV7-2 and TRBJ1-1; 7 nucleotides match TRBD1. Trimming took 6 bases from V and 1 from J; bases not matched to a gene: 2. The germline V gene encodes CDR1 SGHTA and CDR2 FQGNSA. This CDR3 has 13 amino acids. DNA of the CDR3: TGTGCCAGCAGGGGGGACAGGAACACTGAAGCTTTCTTT. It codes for CASRGDRNTEAFF. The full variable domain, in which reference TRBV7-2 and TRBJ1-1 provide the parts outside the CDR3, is GAGVSQSPSNKVTEKGKDVELRCDPISGHTALYWYRQSLGQGLEFLIYFQGNSAPDKSGLPSDRFSAERTGGSVSTLTIQRTQQEDSAVYLCASRGDRNTEAFFGQGTRLTVV.

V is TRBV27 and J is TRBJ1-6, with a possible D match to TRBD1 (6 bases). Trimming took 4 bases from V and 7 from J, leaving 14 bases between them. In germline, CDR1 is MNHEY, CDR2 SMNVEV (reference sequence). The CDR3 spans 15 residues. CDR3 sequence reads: CASSSDSAGNSPLHF. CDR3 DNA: TGTGCCAGCAGTTCGGACAGTGCGGGCAATTCACCCCTCCACTTT.

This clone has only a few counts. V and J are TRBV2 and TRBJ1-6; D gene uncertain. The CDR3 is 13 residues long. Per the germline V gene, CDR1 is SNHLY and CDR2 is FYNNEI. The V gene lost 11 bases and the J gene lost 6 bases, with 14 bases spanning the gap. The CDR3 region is CAVRTSGNSPLHF. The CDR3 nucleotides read TGTGCCGTCCGGACTTCGGGTAATTCACCCCTCCACTTT. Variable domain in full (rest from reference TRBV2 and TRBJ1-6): EPEVTQTPSHQVTQMGQEVILRCVPISNHLYFYWYRQILGQKVEFLVSFYNNEISEKSEIFDDQFSVERPDGSNFTLKIRSTKLEDSAMYFCAVRTSGNSPLHFGNGTRLTVT.

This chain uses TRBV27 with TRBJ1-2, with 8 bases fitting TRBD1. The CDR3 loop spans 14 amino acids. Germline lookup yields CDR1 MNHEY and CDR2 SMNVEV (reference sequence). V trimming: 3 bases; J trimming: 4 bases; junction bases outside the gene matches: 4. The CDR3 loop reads CASSFTDRAYGYTF. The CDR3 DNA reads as TGTGCCAGCAGTTTCACGGACAGGGCCTATGGCTACACCTTC.

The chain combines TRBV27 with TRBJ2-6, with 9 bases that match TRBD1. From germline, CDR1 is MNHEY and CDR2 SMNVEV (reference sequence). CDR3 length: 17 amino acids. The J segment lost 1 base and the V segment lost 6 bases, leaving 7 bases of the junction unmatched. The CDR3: CASRSRTGASGANVLTF. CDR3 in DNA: TGTGCCAGCAGGTCAAGGACAGGGGCTTCTGGGGCCAACGTCCTGACTTTC.

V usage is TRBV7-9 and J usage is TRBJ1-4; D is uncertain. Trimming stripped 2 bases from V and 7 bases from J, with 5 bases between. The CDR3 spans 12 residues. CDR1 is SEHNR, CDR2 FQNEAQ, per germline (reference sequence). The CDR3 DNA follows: TGTGCCAGCAGCTTAATAGGTGAAAAACTGTTTTTT. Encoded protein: CASSLIGEKLFF.

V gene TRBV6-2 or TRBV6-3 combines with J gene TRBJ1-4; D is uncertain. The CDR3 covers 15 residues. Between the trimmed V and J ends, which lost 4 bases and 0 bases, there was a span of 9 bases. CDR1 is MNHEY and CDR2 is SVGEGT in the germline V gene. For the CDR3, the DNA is TGTGCCAGCAGTTTTGGAGACGCAACTAATGAAAAACTGTTTTTT. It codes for CASSFGDATNEKLFF.

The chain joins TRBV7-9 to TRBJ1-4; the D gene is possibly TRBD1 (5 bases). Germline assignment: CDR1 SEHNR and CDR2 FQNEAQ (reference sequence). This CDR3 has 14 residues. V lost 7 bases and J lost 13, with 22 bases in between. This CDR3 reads CASTPAMGPLPLFF. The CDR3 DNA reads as TGTGCCAGCACCCCCGCCATGGGACCGCTTCCACTGTTTTTT.

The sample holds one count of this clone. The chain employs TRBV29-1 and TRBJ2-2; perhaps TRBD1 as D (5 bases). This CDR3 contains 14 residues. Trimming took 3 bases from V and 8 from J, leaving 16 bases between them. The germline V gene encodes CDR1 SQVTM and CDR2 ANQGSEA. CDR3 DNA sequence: TGCAGCGTTGATAAAAGGGGATCCCCTGGGGAGCTGTTTTTT. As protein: CSVDKRGSPGELFF.

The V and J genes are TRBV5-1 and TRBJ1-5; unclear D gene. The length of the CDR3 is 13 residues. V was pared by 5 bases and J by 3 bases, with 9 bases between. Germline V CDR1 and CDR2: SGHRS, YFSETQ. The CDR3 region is CASRVAFNQPQHF. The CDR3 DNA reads TGCGCCAGCAGAGTGGCTTTCAATCAGCCCCAGCATTTT.

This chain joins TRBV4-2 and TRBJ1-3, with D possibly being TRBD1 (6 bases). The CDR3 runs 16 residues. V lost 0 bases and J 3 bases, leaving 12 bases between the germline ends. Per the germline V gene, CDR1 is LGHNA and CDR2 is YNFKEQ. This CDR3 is CASSQDTGAGGNTIYF. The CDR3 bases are TGTGCCAGCAGCCAAGATACGGGGGCTGGTGGAAACACCATATATTTT.

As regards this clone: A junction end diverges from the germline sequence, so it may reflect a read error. CDR3 nucleotide sequence: TGCGCCAGCAGCCAAGAAGGTGCAGGCCACCAGGAGACCCAGTACTTC. It encodes CASSQEGAGHQETQYF. The chain uses TRBV4-1 and TRBJ2-5; D uncertain. This CDR3 contains 16 residues. Germline CDR1 reads MGHRA; CDR2 reads YSYEKL.

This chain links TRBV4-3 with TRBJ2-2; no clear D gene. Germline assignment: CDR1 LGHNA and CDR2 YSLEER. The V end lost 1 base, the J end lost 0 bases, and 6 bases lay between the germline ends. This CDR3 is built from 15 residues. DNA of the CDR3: TGCGCCAGCAGCCAAGCGGAAACGAACACCGGGGAGCTGTTTTTT. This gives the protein CASSQAETNTGELFF.

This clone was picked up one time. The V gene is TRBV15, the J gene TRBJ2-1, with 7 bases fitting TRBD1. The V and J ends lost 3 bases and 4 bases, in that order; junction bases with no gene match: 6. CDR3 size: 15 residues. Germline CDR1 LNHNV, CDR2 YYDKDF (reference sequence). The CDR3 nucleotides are TGTGCCACCAGCAGGAAGAAGACAGGGTACAATGAGCAGTTCTTC. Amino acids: CATSRKKTGYNEQFF.